This paragraph reports one TCR beta chain. The sample originates from a study of PD-1 blockade in classical Hodgkin lymphoma. The protocol was immunoSEQ multiplex PCR, while the TCRdb copy is restricted to in-frame clones and leaves out a portion. Here the sample spans 55,000 to 80,000 clones, about nine tenths being singletons. All trial patients relapsed after autologous stem cell transplantation. Sequences were derived from peripheral blood mononuclear cells (PBMCs), sampled at baseline. This receptor was identified in a human donor with classical Hodgkin lymphoma.

In DNA form, the CDR3 reads TGTGCCAGCAGAAAACAGGGTACCGGGGAGCTGTTTTTT. This sequence encodes CASRKQGTGELFF. V gene TRBV2 combines with J gene TRBJ2-2; D possibly corresponds to TRBD1 (6 bases). The CDR3 contains 13 residues. Looked up from germline, CDR1 is SNHLY and CDR2 is FYNNEI. The germline V and J ends were trimmed by 6 bases and 5 bases, with 10 bases remaining between them.